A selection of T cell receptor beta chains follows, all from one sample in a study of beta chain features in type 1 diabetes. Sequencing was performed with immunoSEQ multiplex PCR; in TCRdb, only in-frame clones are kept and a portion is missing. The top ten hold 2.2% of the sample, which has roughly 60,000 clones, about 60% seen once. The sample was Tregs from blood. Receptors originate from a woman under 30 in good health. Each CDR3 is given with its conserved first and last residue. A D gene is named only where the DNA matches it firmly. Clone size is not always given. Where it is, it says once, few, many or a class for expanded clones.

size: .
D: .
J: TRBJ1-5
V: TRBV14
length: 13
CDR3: CASSGGYNQPQHF
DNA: TGTGCCAGCAGTGGGGGGTACAATCAGCCCCAGCATTTT

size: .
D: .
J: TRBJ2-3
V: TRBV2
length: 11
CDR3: CASSEDEPQYF
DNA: TGTGCCAGCAGTGAAGACGAGCCGCAGTATTTT

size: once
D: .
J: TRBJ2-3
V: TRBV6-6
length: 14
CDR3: CASSASTGADTQYF
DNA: TGTGCCAGCAGTGCGTCTACCGGAGCAGATACGCAGTATTTT

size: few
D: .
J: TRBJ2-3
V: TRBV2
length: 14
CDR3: CASRRRASTDTQYF
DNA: TGTGCCAGCAGAAGGAGAGCTAGCACAGATACGCAGTATTTT

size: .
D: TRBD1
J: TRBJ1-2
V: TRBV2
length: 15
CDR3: CASSDRTGGNYGYTF
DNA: TGTGCCAGCAGTGATCGGACAGGGGGCAACTATGGCTACACCTTC

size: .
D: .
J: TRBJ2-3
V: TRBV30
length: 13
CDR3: CASHRKFTDTRYF
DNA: TGTGCCAGCCACCGAAAGTTCACAGATACGCGGTATTTT

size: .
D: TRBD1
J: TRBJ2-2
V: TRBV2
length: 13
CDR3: CASRGQFTGELFF
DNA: TGTGCCAGTCGGGGACAGTTCACCGGGGAGCTGTTCTTT

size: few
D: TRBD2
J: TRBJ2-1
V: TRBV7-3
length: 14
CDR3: CASSLTREGNEQFF
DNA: TGTGCCAGCAGCTTAACGAGGGAGGGGAATGAGCAGTTCTTC

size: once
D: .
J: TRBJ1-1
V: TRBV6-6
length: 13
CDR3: CASSWELNTEAFF
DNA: TGTGCCAGCAGTTGGGAGTTGAACACTGAAGCTTTCTTT

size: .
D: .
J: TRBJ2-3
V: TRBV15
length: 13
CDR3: CATTEGTTDTQYF
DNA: TGTGCCACCACGGAGGGGACCACAGATACGCAGTATTTT

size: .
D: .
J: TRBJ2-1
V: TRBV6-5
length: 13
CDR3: CASSYSGPNEQFF
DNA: TGTGCCAGCAGTTACTCGGGCCCTAATGAGCAGTTCTTC

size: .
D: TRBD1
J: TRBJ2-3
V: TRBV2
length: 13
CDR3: CASSGTGRDTQYF
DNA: TGTGCCAGCAGTGGGACAGGCAGGGATACGCAGTATTTT

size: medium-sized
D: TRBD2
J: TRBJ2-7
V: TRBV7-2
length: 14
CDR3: CASSGLGSLDEQYF
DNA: TGTGCCAGCAGCGGACTAGGATCTCTCGACGAGCAGTACTTC

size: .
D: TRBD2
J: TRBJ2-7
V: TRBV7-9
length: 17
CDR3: CASSLGLLAGGPYEQYF
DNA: TGTGCCAGCAGCTTAGGTCTACTAGCGGGCGGCCCTTACGAGCAGTACTTC

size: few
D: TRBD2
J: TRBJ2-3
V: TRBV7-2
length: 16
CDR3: CASTPSGGTSTDTQYF
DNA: TGTGCCAGCACCCCAAGCGGGGGGACTAGCACAGATACGCAGTATTTT

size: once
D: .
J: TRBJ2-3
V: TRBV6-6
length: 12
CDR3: CASSYPSPAQYF
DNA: TGTGCCAGCAGTTACCCCTCCCCGGCGCAGTATTTT

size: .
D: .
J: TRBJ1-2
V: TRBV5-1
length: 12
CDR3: CASSPGGSRAIF
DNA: TGCGCCAGCAGCCCCGGGGGGAGCAGGGCGATCTTC

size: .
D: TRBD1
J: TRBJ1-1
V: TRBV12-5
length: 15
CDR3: CASGLGTGVATEAFF
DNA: TGTGCTAGTGGTTTGGGGACAGGGGTAGCGACTGAAGCTTTCTTT

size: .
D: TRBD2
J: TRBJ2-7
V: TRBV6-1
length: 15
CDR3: CASSLAGVGAYEQYF
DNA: TGTGCCAGCAGTCTAGCGGGAGTAGGGGCCTACGAGCAGTACTTC

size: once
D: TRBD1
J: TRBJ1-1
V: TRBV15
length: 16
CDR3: CATSRASGQGPTEAFF
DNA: TGTGCCACCAGCAGGGCTTCAGGACAGGGACCCACTGAAGCTTTCTTT

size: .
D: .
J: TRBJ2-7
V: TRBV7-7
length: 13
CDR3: CASSPGHPYEQYF
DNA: TGTGCTAGCAGTCCGGGACACCCGTACGAGCAGTACTTC

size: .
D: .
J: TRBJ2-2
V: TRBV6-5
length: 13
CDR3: CASSRQEAGELFF
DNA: TGTGCCAGCAGTCGTCAGGAGGCCGGGGAGCTGTTTTTT

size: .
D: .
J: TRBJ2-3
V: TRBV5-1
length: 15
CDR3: CASSPGAASTDTQYF
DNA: TGCGCCAGCAGCCCCGGAGCTGCTAGCACAGATACGCAGTATTTT

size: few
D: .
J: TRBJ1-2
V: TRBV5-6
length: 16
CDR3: CASSWSRGARWHGYTF
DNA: TGTGCCAGCAGCTGGAGCCGGGGGGCCCGATGGCATGGCTACACCTTC

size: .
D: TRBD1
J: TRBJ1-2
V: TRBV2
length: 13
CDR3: CASKGQPKGGYTF
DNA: TGTGCCAGCAAGGGACAGCCCAAGGGTGGCTACACCTTC

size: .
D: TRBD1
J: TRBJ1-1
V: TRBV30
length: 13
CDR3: CAWSRPDREWAFF
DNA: TGTGCCTGGAGCCGCCCGGACAGGGAATGGGCTTTCTTT

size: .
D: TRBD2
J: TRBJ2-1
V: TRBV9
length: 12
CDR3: CASSASGSEQFF
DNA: TGTGCCAGCAGCGCTAGCGGGAGTGAGCAGTTCTTC

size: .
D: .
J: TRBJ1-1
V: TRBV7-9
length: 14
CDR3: CASSRNAGRAQAFF
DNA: TGTGCCAGCAGCCGCAACGCGGGGCGGGCACAAGCTTTCTTT

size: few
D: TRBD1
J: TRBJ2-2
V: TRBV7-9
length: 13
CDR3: CASSSQGDGELFF
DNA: TGTGCCAGCAGCTCGCAGGGGGACGGGGAGCTGTTTTTT

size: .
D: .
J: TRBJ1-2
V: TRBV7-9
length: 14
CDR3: CAGSPTQIEEGYTF
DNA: TGTGCCGGCAGCCCCACCCAAATCGAAGAGGGCTACACCTTC

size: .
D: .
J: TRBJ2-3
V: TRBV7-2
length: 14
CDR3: CASSPDWATDTQYF
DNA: TGTGCCAGCAGCCCCGATTGGGCCACAGATACGCAGTATTTT

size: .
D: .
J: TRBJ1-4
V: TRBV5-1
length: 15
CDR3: CASSLERATNEKLFF
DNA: TGCGCCAGCAGCTTGGAACGGGCAACTAATGAAAAACTGTTTTTT

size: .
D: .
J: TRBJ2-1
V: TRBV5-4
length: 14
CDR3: CASSLRGSYNEQFF
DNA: TGTGCCAGCAGCTTGCGGGGCTCCTACAATGAGCAGTTCTTC

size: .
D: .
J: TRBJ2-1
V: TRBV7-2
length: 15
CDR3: CASSPLSVSYNEQFF
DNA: TGCGCCAGCAGCCCACTTAGCGTCTCCTACAATGAGCAGTTCTTC

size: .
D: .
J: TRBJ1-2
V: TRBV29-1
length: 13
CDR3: CSVFIGGGNGYTF
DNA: TGCAGCGTTTTTATCGGCGGGGGCAATGGCTACACCTTC